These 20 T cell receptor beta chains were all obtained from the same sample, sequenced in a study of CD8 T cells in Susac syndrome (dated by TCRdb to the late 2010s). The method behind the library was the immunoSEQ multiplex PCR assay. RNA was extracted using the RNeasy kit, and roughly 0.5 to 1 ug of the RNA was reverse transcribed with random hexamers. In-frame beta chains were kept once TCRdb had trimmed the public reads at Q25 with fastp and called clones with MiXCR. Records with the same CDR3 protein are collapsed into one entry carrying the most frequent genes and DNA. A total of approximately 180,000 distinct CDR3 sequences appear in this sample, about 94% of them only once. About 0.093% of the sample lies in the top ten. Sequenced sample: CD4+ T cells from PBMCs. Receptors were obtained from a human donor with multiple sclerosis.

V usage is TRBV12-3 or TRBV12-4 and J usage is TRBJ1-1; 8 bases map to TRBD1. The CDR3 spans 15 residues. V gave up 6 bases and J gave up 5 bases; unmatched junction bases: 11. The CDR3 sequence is CASRADRGWGTEAFF. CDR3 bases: TGTGCCAGCAGGGCCGACAGGGGCTGGGGGACTGAAGCTTTCTTT.

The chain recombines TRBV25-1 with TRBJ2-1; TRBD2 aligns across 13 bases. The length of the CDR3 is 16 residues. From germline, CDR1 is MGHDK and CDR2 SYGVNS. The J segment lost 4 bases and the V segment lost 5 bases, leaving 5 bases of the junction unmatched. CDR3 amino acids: CASSSWTSGGYNEQFF. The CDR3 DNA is TGTGCCAGCAGTAGTTGGACTAGCGGGGGTTACAATGAGCAGTTCTTC.

In DNA form, the CDR3 reads TGCAGTGCCATGTTCGGGGAGGATGAGCAGTTCTTC. Its protein is CSAMFGEDEQFF. The chain joins TRBV20-1 to TRBJ2-1; possibly TRBD2 for D (6 bases). The V end was cut by 6 bases, the J end by 8 bases, with 14 bases between. Germline V gene lookup returns CDR1 DFQATT and CDR2 SNEGSKA (reference sequence). The CDR3 has 12 amino acids.

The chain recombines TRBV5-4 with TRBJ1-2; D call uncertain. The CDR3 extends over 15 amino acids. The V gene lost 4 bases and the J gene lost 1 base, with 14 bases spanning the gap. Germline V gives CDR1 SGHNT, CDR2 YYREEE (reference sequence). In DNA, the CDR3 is TGTGCCAGCAGCCGCGGGGAGTGGATTAACTATGGCTACACCTTC. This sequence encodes CASSRGEWINYGYTF.

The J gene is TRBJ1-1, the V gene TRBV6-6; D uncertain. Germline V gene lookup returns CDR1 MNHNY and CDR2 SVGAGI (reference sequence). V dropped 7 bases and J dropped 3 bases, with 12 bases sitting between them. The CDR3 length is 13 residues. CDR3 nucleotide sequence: TGTGCCAGCAAAAGTCGGGTAGACACTGAAGCTTTCTTT. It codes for CASKSRVDTEAFF.

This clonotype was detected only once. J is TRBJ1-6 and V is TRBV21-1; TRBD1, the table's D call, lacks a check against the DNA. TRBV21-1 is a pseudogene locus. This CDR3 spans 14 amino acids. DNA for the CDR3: TGTGCCAGCAGCAAGGTACAGGGAGGTTCACCCCTCCACTTT. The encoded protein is CASSKVQGGSPLHF.

CDR3 nucleotides: TGTGCCAGCAGCCATAGTGGGGGGAGATGGGATGGCTACACCTTC. Translated: CASSHSGGRWDGYTF. This chain links TRBV3-1 with TRBJ1-2; possibly TRBD1 for D (5 bases). Trimming took off 3 bases at V and 6 bases at J, with 17 bases between the two ends. This CDR3 spans 15 amino acids. Germline-derived CDR1 and CDR2 are LGHDT and YNNKEL (reference sequence).

CDR3 residues: CASSQDWGTDRGTQYF. CDR3 nucleotides: TGCGCCAGCAGCCAAGATTGGGGGACAGACAGGGGGACCCAGTACTTC. The chain couples TRBV4-3 to TRBJ2-5; the match to TRBD1 covers 8 bases. CDR1 is LGHNA and CDR2 is YSLEER in the germline V gene. CDR3 length equals 16 residues. Germline trimming cut 0 bases from V and 7 bases from J; bases unmatched to any gene: 10.

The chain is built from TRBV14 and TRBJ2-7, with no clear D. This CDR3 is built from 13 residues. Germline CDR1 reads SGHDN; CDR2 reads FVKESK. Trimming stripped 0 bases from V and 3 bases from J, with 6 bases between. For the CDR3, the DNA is TGTGCCAGCAGCCAAGAACTGCTCTACGAGCAGTACTTC. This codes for CASSQELLYEQYF.

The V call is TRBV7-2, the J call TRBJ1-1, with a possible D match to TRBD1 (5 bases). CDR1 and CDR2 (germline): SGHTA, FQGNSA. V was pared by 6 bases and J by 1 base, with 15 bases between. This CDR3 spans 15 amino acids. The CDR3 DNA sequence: TGTGCCAGCAGACGAGACAGCACGTCGAACACTGAAGCTTTCTTT. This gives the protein CASRRDSTSNTEAFF.

The CDR3 loop reads CASSQGIEQFF. CDR3 coding DNA: TGTGCCAGCTCTCAGGGGATTGAGCAGTTCTTC. The chain uses TRBV11-2 and TRBJ2-1; TRBD1 is a possible D gene (6 bases). Germline loops: CDR1 SGHAT, CDR2 FQNNGV. CDR3 length: 11 residues. V shed 8 bases and J shed 9 bases, with 11 bases lying between them.

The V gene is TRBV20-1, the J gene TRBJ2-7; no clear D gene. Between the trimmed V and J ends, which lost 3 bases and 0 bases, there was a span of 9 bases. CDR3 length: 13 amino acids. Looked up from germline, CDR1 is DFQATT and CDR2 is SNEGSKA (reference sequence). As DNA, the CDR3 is TGCAGTGCTAGTGGGCAGCTCTCCTACGAGCAGTACTTC. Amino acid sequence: CSASGQLSYEQYF.

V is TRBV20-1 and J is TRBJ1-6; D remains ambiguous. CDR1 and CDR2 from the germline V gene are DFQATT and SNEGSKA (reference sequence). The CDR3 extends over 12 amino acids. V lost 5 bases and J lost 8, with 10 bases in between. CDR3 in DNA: TGCAGTGCTCGGCCTGGGGATTCACCCCTCCACTTT. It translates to CSARPGDSPLHF.

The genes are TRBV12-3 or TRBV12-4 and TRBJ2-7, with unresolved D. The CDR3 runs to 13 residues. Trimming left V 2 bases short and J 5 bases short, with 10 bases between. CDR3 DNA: TGTGCCAGCAGTTTAAGGCTGTTGCACGAGCAGTACTTC. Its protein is CASSLRLLHEQYF.

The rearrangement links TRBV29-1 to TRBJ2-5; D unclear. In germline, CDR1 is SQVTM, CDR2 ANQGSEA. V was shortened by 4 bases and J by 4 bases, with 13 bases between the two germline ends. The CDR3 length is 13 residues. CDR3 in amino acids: CSVASLNGETQYF. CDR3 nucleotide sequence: TGCAGCGTTGCATCGCTTAACGGAGAGACCCAGTACTTC.

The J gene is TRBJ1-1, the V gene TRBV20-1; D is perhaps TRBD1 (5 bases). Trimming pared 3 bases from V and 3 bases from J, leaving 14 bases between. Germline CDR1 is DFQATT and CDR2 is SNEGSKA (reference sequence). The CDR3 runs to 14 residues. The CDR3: CSASWGSFDTEAFF. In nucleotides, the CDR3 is TGCAGTGCTAGTTGGGGCAGTTTCGACACTGAAGCTTTCTTT.

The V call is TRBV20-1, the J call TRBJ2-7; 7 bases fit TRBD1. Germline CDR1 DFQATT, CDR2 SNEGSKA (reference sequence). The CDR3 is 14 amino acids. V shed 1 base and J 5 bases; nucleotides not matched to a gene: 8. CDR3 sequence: CSARAPGQADEQYF. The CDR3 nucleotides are TGCAGTGCTAGAGCACCAGGACAGGCCGACGAGCAGTACTTC.

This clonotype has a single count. CDR3 sequence (DNA): TGTGCCAGCAGTGACGGCGCTAGCGGGGGGGATAGTCGGGAGACCCAGTACTTC. It encodes CASSDGASGGDSRETQYF. This rearrangement joins TRBV6-4 to TRBJ2-5; 12 nucleotides agree with TRBD2. Looked up from germline, CDR1 is MRHNA and CDR2 is SNTAGT. With 2 bases clipped from V and 5 bases from J, the junction kept 12 bases outside the gene matches. The CDR3 covers 18 residues.

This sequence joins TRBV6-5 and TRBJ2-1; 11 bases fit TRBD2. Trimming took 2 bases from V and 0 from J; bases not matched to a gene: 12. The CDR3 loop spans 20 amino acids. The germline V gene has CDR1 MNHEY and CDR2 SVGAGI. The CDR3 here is CASSYLLAGASDSSYNEQFF. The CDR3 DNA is TGTGCCAGCAGTTACCTACTAGCGGGGGCCTCCGATAGCTCCTACAATGAGCAGTTCTTC.

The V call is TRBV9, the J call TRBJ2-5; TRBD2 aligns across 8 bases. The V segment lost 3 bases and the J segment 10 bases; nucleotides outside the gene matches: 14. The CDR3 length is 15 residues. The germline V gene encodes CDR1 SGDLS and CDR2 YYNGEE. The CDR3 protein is CASSGERGPHVIQYF. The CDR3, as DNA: TGTGCCAGCAGCGGGGAGCGGGGGCCTCACGTAATCCAGTACTTC.